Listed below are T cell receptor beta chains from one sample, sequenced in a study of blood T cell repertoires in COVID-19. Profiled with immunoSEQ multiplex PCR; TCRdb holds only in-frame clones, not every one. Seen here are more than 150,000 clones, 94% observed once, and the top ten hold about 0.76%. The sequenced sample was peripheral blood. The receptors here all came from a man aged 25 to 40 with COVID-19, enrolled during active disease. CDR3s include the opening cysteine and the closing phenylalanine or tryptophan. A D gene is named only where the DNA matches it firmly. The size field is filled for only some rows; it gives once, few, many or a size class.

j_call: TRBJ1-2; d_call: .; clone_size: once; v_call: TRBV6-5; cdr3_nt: TGTGCCATTTACAGGGATGGCTATGGCTACACCTTC; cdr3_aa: CAIYRDGYGYTF
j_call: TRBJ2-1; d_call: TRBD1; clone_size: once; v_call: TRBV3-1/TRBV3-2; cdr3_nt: TGTGCCAGCAGCCCTCCCGGGACAGGGAACAATGAGCAGTTCTTC; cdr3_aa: CASSPPGTGNNEQFF
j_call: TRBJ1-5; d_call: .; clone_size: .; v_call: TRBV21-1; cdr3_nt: TGTGCCAGCAGCAAAATCCCAGGGATCAGGCCCCAGCATTTT; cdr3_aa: CASSKIPGIRPQHF
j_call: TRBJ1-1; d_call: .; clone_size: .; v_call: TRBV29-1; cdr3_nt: TGCAGCGTTGAGACCTATGATAGGGGTAGGACTGAAGCTTTCTTT; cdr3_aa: CSVETYDRGRTEAFF
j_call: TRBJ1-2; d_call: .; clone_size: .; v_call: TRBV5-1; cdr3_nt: TGCGCCAGCAGCTTGGCCCCGATGATCGGTTATGGCTACACCTTC; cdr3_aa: CASSLAPMIGYGYTF
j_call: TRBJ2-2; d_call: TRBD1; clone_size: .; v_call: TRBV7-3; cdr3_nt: TGTGCCAGCAGCCTCGGACAGGGTGGAACCGGGGAGCTGTTTTTT; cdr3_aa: CASSLGQGGTGELFF
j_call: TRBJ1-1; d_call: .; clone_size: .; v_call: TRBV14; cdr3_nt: TGTGCCAGCAGCCAAGATGGGGGGTACACTGAAGCTTTCTTT; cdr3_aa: CASSQDGGYTEAFF
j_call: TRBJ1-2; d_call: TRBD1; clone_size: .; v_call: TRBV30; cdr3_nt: TGTGCCTGGAGTTACGGGACAGGGATCGGCTACACCTTC; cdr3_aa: CAWSYGTGIGYTF
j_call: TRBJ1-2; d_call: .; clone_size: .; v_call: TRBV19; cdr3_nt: TGTGCCAGTAGAAGAGGGGGGGGCGACTATGGCTACACCTTC; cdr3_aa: CASRRGGGDYGYTF
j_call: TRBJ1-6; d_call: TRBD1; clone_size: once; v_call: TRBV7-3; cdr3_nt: TGTGCCAGCAGCTTATCAGGGGGCCATTCACCCCTCCACTTT; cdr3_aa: CASSLSGGHSPLHF
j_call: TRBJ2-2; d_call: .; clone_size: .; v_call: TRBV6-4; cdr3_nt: TGTGCCAGCAGTGACTCGGCCACCGGGGAGCTGTTTTTT; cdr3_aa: CASSDSATGELFF
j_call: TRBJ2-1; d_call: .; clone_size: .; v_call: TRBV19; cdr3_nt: TGTGCCAGTAGCTTTTCTAACGGGAAATATGAGCAGTTCTTC; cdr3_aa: CASSFSNGKYEQFF
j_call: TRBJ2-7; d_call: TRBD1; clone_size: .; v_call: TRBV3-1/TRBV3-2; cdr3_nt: TGTGCCAGCAGCCAAGGGACAGGGTCATTCTACGAGCAGTACTTC; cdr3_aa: CASSQGTGSFYEQYF
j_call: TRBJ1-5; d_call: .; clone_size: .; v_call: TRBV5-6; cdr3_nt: TGTGCCAGCAGCTTAACAGGGAGGGAGCCCCAGCATTTT; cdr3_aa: CASSLTGREPQHF
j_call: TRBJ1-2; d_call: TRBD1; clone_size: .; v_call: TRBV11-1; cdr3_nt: TGTGCCAGCAGCTGGGGGGACAGACGACACTATGGCTACACCTTC; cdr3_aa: CASSWGDRRHYGYTF
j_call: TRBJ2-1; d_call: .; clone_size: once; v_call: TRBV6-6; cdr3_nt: TGTGCCAGCAGTTACTCGATAGAGGGGGTCTACAATGAGCAGTTCTTC; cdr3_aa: CASSYSIEGVYNEQFF
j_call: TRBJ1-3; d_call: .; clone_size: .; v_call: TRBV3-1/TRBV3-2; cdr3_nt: TGTGCCAGCAGCCAAGAGGAGGGGTTCTCTGGAAACACCATATATTTT; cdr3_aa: CASSQEEGFSGNTIYF
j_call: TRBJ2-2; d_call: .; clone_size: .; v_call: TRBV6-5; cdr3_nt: TGTGCCAGCAGACAGGGGGGGGCCGGGGAGCTGTTTTTT; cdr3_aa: CASRQGGAGELFF
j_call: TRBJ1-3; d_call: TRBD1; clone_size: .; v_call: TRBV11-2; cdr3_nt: TGTGCCAGCAGCTCAGGAGGAGGGACAGGGTTTGGAAACACCATATATTTT; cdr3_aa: CASSSGGGTGFGNTIYF
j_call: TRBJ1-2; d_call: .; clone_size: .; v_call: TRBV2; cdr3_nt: TGTGCCAGCAGTTTGGATGGTGCGGACTATGGCTACACCTTC; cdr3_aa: CASSLDGADYGYTF
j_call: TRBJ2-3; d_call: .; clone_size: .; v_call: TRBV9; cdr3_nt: TGTGCCAGCAGCGTCTCCGGGACGGGAGTCACAGATACGCAGTATTTT; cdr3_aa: CASSVSGTGVTDTQYF
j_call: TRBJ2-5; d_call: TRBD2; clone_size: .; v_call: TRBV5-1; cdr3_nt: TGCGCCAGCAGCTCCCAAGCGGGGGTGGGGGAGACCCAGTACTTC; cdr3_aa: CASSSQAGVGETQYF
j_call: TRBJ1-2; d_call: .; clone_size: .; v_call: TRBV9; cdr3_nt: TGTGCCAGCAGCCCCCACGGCCGGGTCTCTAACTATGGCTACACCTTC; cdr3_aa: CASSPHGRVSNYGYTF
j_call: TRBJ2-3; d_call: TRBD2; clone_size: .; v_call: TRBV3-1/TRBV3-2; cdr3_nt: TGTGCCAGCAGCCAATTAGGGACTAGCGGGGGGTCGGCAGATACGCAGTATTTT; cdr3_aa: CASSQLGTSGGSADTQYF
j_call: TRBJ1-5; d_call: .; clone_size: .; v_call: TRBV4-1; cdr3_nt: TGCGCCAGCAGCCTTAGACAGGTTAGCAATCAGCCCCAGCATTTT; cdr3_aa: CASSLRQVSNQPQHF
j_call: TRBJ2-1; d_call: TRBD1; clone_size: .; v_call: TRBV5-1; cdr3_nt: TGCGCCAGCAGCTTCCGGACAGGGGGTATTAATGAGCAGTTCTTC; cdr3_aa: CASSFRTGGINEQFF
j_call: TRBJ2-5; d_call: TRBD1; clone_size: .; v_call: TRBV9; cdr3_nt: TGTGCCAGCAGCGTTGACAGGGGAGGTTCTGAGACCCAGTACTTC; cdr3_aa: CASSVDRGGSETQYF
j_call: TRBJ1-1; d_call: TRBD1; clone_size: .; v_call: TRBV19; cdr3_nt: TGTGCCAGTAGTAACACAGGGGGCCCCGATAAAGCTTTCTTT; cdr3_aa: CASSNTGGPDKAFF
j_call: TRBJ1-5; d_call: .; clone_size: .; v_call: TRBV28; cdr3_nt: TGTGCCAGCAGCCTCCCAGGGGCCAATCAGCCCCAGCATTTT; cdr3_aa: CASSLPGANQPQHF
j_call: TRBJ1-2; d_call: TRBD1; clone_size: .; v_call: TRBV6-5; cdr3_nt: TGTGCCAGCAGTTACACCGGACAGGGAAGACGTGGCTACACCTTC; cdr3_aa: CASSYTGQGRRGYTF
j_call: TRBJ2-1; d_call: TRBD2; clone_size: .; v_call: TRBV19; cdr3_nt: TGTGCCAGTACTCCCGCGGGGGAAAAGGATGAGCAGTTCTTC; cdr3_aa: CASTPAGEKDEQFF
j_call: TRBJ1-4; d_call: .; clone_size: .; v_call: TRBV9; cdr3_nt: TGTGCCAGCAGCGTAACGGGGTCGGTTAACGAAAAACTGTTTTTT; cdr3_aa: CASSVTGSVNEKLFF
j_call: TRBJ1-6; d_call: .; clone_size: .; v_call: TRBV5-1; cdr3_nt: TGCGCCAGCAGCTTGGGACAGGTCACGGATTCACCCCTCCACTTT; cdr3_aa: CASSLGQVTDSPLHF
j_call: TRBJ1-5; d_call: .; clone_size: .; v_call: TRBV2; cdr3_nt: TGTGCCAGCAGTGAAGAGAATCTAAACTGGCAGCCCCAGCATTTT; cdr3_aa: CASSEENLNWQPQHF
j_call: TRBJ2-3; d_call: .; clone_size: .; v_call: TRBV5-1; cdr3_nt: TGCGCCAGCAGCTTGGCCGGAGGGGCTTGGGATACGCAGTATTTT; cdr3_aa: CASSLAGGAWDTQYF
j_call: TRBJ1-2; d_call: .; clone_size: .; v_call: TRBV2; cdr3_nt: TGTGCCAGCAGTCCCCGCGACTATGGCTACACCTTC; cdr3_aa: CASSPRDYGYTF
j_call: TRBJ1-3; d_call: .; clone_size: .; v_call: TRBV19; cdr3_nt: TGTGCCAGTAGTATATTACTCGTGGACAGCGGACGAAACACCATATATTTT; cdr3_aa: CASSILLVDSGRNTIYF
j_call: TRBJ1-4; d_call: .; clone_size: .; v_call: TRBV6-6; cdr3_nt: TGTGCCAGCAGTCCGACGCTACAGGGTCCTACTAATGAAAAACTGTTTTTT; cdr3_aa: CASSPTLQGPTNEKLFF
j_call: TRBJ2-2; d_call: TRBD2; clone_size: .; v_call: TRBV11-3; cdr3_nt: TGTGCCAGCAGTATTAGCGGGGGGTCACGAAACACCGGGGAGCTGTTTTTT; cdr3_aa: CASSISGGSRNTGELFF
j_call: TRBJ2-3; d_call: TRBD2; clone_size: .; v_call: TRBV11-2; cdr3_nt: TGTGCCAGCAGGCGCCAACTAGCGGGGGGAACCACAGATACGCAGTATTTT; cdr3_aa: CASRRQLAGGTTDTQYF
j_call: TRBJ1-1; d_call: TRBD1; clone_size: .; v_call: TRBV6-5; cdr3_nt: TGTGCCAGCGGCCCAGGGGGAGTAAGTGGCACTGAAGCTTTCTTT; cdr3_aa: CASGPGGVSGTEAFF
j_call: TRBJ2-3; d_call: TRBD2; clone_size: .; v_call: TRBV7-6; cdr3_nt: TGTGCCAGCAGCTTAGAGGCCGGGTCGGGACTAGTGGTCTCAGATACGCAGTATTTT; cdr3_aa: CASSLEAGSGLVVSDTQYF
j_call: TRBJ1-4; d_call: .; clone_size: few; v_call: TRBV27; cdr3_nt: TGTGCCAGCAGAATCGGGGGTTTCGGGGGTGAACTGTTTTTT; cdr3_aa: CASRIGGFGGELFF
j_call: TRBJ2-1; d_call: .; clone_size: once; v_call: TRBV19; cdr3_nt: TGTGCCAGTAGTATTCAGGGGAGCCCCTACAATGAGCAGTTCTTC; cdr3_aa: CASSIQGSPYNEQFF
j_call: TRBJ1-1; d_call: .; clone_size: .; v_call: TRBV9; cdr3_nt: TGTGCCAGCAGCGTTACAGGGCTGAACACTGAAGCTTTCTTT; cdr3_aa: CASSVTGLNTEAFF
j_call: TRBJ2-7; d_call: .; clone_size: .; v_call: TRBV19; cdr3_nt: TGTGCCAGTAGTATCGGGAGCTCCTACGAGCAGTACTTC; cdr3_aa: CASSIGSSYEQYF
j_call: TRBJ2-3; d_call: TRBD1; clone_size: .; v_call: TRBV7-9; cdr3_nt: TGTGCCAGCAGCTTCGACAGGGGAAGCACAGATACGCAGTATTTT; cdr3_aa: CASSFDRGSTDTQYF
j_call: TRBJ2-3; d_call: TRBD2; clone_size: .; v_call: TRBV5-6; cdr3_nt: TGTGCCAGCAGCTGGATAGCGACTAGCGGGCACAGCACAGATACGCAGTATTTT; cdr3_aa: CASSWIATSGHSTDTQYF
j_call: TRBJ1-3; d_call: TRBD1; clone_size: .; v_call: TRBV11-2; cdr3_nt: TGTGCCAGCAGCCTCTGGGACAGGCAGAGCTCTGGAAACACCATATATTTT; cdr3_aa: CASSLWDRQSSGNTIYF
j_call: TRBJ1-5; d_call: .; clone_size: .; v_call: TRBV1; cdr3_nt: TGCACCAGCAGCCTCGGGACAGGGGATCATCAGCCCCAGCATTTT; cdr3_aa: CTSSLGTGDHQPQHF
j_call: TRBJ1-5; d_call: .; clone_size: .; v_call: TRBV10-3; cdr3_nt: TGTGCCATCAGTGGGACTAATAGCAATCAGCCCCAGCATTTT; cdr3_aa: CAISGTNSNQPQHF
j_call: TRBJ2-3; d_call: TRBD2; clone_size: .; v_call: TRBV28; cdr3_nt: TGTGCCAGCTGGGGGGGGGACACAGATACGCAGTATTTT; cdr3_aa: CASWGGDTDTQYF
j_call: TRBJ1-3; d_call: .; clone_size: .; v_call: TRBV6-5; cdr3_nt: TGTGCCAGCAGGGGATCAGGGATCTCTGGAAACACCATATATTTT; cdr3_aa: CASRGSGISGNTIYF
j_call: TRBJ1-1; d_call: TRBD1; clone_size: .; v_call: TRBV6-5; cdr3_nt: TGTGCCAGCCGGACAGGCTACACTGAAGCTTTCTTT; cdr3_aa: CASRTGYTEAFF
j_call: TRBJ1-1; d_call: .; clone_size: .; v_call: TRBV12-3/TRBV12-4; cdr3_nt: TGTGCCAGCAGTCGGCGGGGTTCCACTGAAGCTTTCTTT; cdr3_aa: CASSRRGSTEAFF